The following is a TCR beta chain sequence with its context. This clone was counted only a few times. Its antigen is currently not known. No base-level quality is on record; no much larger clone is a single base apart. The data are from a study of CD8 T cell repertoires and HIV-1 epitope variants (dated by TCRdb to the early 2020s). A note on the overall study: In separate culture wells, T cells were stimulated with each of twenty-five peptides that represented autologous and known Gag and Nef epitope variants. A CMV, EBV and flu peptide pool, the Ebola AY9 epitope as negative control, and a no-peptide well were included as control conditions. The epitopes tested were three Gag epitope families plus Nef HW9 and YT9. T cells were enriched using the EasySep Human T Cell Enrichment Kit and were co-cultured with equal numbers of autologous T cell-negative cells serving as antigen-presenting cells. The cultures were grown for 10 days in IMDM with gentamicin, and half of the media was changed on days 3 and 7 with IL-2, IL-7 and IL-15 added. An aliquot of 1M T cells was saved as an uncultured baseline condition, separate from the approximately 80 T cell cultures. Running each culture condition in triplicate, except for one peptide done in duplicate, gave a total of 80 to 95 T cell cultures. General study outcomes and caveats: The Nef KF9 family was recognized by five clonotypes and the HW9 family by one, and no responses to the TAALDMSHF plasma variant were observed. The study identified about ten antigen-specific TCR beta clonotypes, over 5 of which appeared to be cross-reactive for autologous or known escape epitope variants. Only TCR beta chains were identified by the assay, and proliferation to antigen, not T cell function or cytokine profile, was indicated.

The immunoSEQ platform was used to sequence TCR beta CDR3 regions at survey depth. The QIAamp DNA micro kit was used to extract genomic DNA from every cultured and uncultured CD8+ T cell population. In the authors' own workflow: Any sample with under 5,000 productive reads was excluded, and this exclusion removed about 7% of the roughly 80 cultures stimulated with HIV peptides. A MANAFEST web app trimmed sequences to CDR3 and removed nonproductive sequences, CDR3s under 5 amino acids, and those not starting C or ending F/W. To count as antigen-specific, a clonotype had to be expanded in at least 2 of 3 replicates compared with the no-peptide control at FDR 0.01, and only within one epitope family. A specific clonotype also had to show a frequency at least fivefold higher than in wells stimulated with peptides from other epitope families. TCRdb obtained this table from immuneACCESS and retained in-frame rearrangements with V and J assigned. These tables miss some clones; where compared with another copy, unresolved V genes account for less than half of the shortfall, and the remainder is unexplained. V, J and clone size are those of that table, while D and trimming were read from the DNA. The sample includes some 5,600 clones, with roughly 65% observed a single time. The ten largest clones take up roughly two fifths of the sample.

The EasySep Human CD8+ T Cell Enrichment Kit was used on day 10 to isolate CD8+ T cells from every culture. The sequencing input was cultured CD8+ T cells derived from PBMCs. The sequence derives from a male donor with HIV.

The sequence in DNA is TGCGCCAGCAGTTCCGGGACAGGCGAATACAATGAGCAGTTCTTC. Its protein is CASSSGTGEYNEQFF. This chain is built from TRBV5-1 and TRBJ2-1; 8 bases in the middle match TRBD1. The germline V gene specifies SGHRS as CDR1 and YFSETQ as CDR2. The CDR3 measures 15 amino acids from cysteine to phenylalanine. Here the CDR3 DNA is all that survives: 45 bases in frame from base 1. Compared with germline, V lacks 5 bases and J lacks 4 bases; bases without a gene match: 8.